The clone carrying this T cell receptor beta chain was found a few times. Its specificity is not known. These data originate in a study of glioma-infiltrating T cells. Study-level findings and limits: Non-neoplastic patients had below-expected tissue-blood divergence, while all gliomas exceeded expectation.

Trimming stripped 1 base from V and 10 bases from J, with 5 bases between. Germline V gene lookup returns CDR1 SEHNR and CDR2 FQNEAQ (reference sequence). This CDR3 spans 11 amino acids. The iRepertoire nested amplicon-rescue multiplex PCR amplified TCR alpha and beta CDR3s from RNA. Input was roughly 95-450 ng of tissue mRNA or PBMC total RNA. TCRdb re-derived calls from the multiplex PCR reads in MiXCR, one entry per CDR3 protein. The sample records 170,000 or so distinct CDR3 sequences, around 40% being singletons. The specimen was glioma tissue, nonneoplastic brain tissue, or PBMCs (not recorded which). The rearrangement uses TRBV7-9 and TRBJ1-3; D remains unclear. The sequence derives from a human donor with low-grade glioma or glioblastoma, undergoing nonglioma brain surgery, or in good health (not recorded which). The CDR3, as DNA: TGTGCCAGCAGCTTAGAAGGGACCATATATTTT. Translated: CASSLEGTIYF. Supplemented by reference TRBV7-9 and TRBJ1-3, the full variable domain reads DTGVSQNPRHKITKRGQNVTFRCDPISEHNRLYWYRQTLGQGPEFLTYFQNEAQLEKSRLLSDRFSAERPKGSFSTLEIQRTEQGDSAMYLCASSLEGTIYFGEGSWLTVV.